The TCR beta chain under discussion was sequenced for a study of beta chain features in type 1 diabetes. Whole-study findings and limits: Within each of all four CD4+ subsets, Type 1 diabetes patients had TCRB CDR3s that were moderately but significantly shorter. The study found that naive, central memory and Treg TCRB repertoires appeared more similar in patients than in healthy donors.

Sequencing targeted expressed TCRB transcripts, as all isolated RNA had been reverse transcribed. About 3.9 million reads on average were seen across naive, central memory and regulatory T cell samples. Assay used: immunoSEQ multiplex PCR; TCRdb lists only in-frame clones, some missing. Of about 620,000 clones in the sample, around 15% were seen once. The germline CDR1 and CDR2 sequences are SGHDN and FVKESK. V trimming: 6 bases; J trimming: 1 base; junction bases outside the gene matches: 7. The length of the CDR3 is 15 residues. Only a few counts were recorded for this clone. Its specificity is not known.

This sequence joins TRBV14 and TRBJ1-1, with 8 nucleotides matching TRBD1. This receptor was obtained from a man aged 18 to 30 in good health. Sequenced input: naive CD4+ T cells from blood. CDR3: CASRITGTGNTEAFF. Here the CDR3 DNA reads TGTGCCAGCAGGATTACCGGGACAGGGAACACTGAAGCTTTCTTT.